The 16 T cell receptor beta chains reported below all come from one sample, sequenced in a study of cytomegalovirus exposure and HLA in healthy donors. Primers included in the PCR were 60 Vbeta and 13 Jbeta primers. Produced via immunoSEQ multiplex PCR; TCRdb's table is partial and in-frame only. Of about 80,000 clones listed, 62% are singletons. The sample was PBMCs. The receptor source for this set is a male donor in good health and CMV-seropositive.

This clone was observed a handful of times. V is TRBV27 and J is TRBJ1-5; D not resolved. V shed 8 bases and J shed 6 bases, with 11 bases lying between them. The CDR3 is 12 amino acids. From germline, CDR1 is MNHEY and CDR2 SMNVEV (reference sequence). Here the CDR3 DNA reads TGTGCCAGCGGAGTTCAGCCTCAGCCCCAGCATTTT. Translated, it gives CASGVQPQPQHF.

The chain couples TRBV7-2 to TRBJ2-1; TRBD2 matches at 8 bases. The J segment lost 0 bases and the V segment lost 5 bases, leaving 3 bases of the junction unmatched. There are 15 residues in the CDR3. Per the germline V gene, CDR1 is SGHTA and CDR2 is FQGNSA. This chain's CDR3 is CASSPSGSSYNEQFF. The CDR3 region has the DNA TGTGCCAGCAGCCCGAGCGGGAGCTCCTACAATGAGCAGTTCTTC.

The chain carries TRBV6-5 and TRBJ2-5, with a weak D call TRBD2 (7 bases). The CDR3 runs 15 residues. CDR1 and CDR2 (germline): MNHEY, SVGAGI. V dropped 2 bases and J dropped 5 bases, with 15 bases sitting between them. The CDR3 loop is CASSYVGGPGETQYF. CDR3 bases: TGTGCCAGCAGTTACGTCGGGGGGCCGGGTGAGACCCAGTACTTC.

The V gene is TRBV27, the J gene TRBJ1-4; TRBD1 is a possible D gene (5 bases). The CDR3 consists of 20 residues. Trimming removed 0 bases at V and 8 bases at J, with 28 bases between. Germline V gene lookup returns CDR1 MNHEY and CDR2 SMNVEV (reference sequence). CDR3 protein: CASSLSPSLGSGGKEEKLFF. For the CDR3, the DNA is TGTGCCAGCAGTTTATCTCCCTCCCTTGGTTCGGGGGGTAAAGAGGAAAAACTGTTTTTT.

CDR3 sequence: CASSPQGEAEAFF. Here the CDR3 DNA reads TGTGCCAGCTCACCACAAGGGGAAGCTGAAGCTTTCTTT. J is TRBJ1-1 and V is TRBV18; possible D gene TRBD1, 5 bases. Germline values: CDR1 KGHSH, CDR2 LQKENI. The germline V and J ends were trimmed by 1 base and 6 bases, with 9 bases remaining between them. The CDR3 has 13 residues.

This clone has just a few counts. This chain uses TRBV6-1 with TRBJ2-3; D unclear. The V gene's germline CDR1 is MNHNS and CDR2 SASEGT. This CDR3 spans 12 amino acids. CDR3 sequence reads: CAAAPSTDTQYF. The CDR3 nucleotides read TGTGCGGCCGCCCCCTCCACAGATACGCAGTATTTT.

V gene TRBV15 combines with J gene TRBJ1-1; TRBD1 matches 7 bases. J lost 4 bases, V lost 5 bases, and 4 bases had no gene match. Germline V lookup: CDR1 LNHNV, CDR2 YYDKDF (reference sequence). The CDR3 is 13 amino acids. Here the CDR3 reads CATSFRGSTEAFF. In DNA, the CDR3 is TGTGCCACCAGCTTCAGGGGGAGCACTGAAGCTTTCTTT.

The J gene is TRBJ1-1, the V gene TRBV30; D perhaps matches TRBD1 (5 bases). Trimming left V 1 base short and J 8 bases short, with 11 bases between. Germline loops: CDR1 GTSNPN, CDR2 SVGIG (reference sequence). The CDR3 sequence is 12 residues long. CDR3 nucleotide sequence: TGTGCCTGGAGTGGGGGCGGTAAGGAAGCTTTCTTT. This encodes CAWSGGGKEAFF. Full variable domain (outside the CDR3, taken from reference TRBV30 and TRBJ1-1): SQTIHQWPATLVQPVGSPLSLECTVEGTSNPNLYWYRQAAGRGLQLLFYSVGIGQISSEVPQNLSASRPQDRQFILSSKKLLLSDSGFYLCAWSGGGKEAFFGQGTRLTVV.

CDR3 sequence (DNA): TGTGCCAGTGGGACAGGCAACTATGGCTACACCTTC. Protein product: CASGTGNYGYTF. This chain uses TRBV19 with TRBJ1-2, with 8 bases matching TRBD1. V lost 8 bases to trimming and J lost 2 bases; unmatched junction nucleotides: 1. The CDR3 covers 12 residues. Per germline, CDR1 LNHDA and CDR2 SQIVND (reference sequence).

This clone was counted only a few times. V gene TRBV6-4 combines with J gene TRBJ1-1; unclear D gene. Germline V CDR1 and CDR2: MRHNA, SNTAGT. CDR3 length: 13 amino acids. V gave up 0 bases and J gave up 10 bases, with 12 bases separating them. The CDR3 sequence: CASSDSMAGRAFF. The CDR3 nucleotides read TGTGCCAGCAGTGACTCGATGGCGGGCAGAGCTTTCTTT.

This clone occurred a few times. The chain is built from TRBV6-5 and TRBJ2-7, with TRBD2 matching 7 bases. Trimming took 6 bases from V and 6 from J; bases not matched to a gene: 11. Germline assignment: CDR1 MNHEY and CDR2 SVGAGI. This CDR3 is 14 amino acids long. The CDR3 sequence is CASRTLTVAGEQYF. In nucleotides, the CDR3 is TGTGCCAGCAGGACACTAACGGTAGCGGGCGAGCAGTACTTC.

The V gene is TRBV10-3, the J gene TRBJ1-2, with a weak D call TRBD1 (5 bases). Trimming removed 6 bases from V and 0 bases from J, with 8 bases in between. Germline assignment: CDR1 ENHRY and CDR2 SYGVKD. This CDR3 has 13 amino acids. The CDR3 DNA sequence: TGTGCCATCAGCAGGGTTGCTAACTATGGCTACACCTTC. Protein: CAISRVANYGYTF.

The chain joins TRBV29-1 to TRBJ2-1, with unresolved D. This CDR3 region has 12 residues. V lost 7 bases, J lost 2 bases, and 9 bases lay in between. The germline CDR1 and CDR2 sequences are SQVTM and ANQGSEA. The DNA for the CDR3 is TGCAGCGCCTTGGGCGCCTACAATGAGCAGTTCTTC. Protein product: CSALGAYNEQFF.

V usage is TRBV6-6 and J usage is TRBJ2-7; TRBD1 might be the D (6 bases). Germline V lookup: CDR1 MNHNY, CDR2 SVGAGI (reference sequence). The CDR3 runs to 14 residues. The ends were cut back, 8 bases at V and 2 bases at J, with 16 bases in the middle. The CDR3 nucleotides are TGTGCCAGCCAAGGTAGTCCAGGGGCCTACGAGCAGTACTTC. It translates to CASQGSPGAYEQYF.

This chain joins TRBV4-1 and TRBJ2-1; 12 nucleotides match TRBD2. The length of the CDR3 is 13 residues. The germline CDR1 and CDR2 sequences are MGHRA and YSYEKL. Trimming removed 7 bases from V and 10 bases from J; junction bases left unmatched: 5. The CDR3 DNA sequence: TGCGCCAGCAATCTAGCGGGGGGGCAAGAGCAGTTCTTC. Protein product: CASNLAGGQEQFF.

The sample holds one count of this clone. This rearrangement joins TRBV11-2 to TRBJ1-1, with D possibly TRBD1 on 6 matching bases. Per the germline V gene, CDR1 is SGHAT and CDR2 is FQNNGV. The CDR3 loop spans 13 amino acids. Between the trimmed V and J ends, which lost 0 bases and 8 bases, there was a span of 10 bases. CDR3 sequence: CASSLDRTAEAFF. The CDR3 bases are TGTGCCAGCAGCTTAGATAGGACAGCCGAAGCTTTCTTT.